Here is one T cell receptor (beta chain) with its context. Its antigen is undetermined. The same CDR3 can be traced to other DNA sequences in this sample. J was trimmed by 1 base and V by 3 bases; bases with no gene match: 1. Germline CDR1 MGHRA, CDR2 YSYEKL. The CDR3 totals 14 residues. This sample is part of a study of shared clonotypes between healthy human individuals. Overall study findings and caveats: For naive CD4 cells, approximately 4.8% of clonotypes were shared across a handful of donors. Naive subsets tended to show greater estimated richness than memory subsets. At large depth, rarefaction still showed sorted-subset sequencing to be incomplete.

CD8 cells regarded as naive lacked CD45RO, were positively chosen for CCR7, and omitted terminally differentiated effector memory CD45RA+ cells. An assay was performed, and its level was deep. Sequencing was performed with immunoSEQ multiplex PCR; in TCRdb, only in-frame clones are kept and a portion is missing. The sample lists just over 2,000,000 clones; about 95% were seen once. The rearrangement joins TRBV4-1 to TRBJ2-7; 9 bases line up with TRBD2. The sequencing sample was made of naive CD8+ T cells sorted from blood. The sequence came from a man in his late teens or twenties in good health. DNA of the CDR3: TGCGCCAGCAGCCATCTAGCGGGATCCTACGAGCAGTACTTC. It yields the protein CASSHLAGSYEQYF.